This T cell receptor (beta chain) was sequenced during a study of blood T cell repertoires in COVID-19. The V gene lost 4 bases and the J gene lost 5 bases, with 15 bases spanning the gap. The CDR3 contains 14 residues. CDR1 and CDR2 from the germline V gene are SGHNT and YYREEE (reference sequence). TCRdb's table, derived via immunoSEQ multiplex PCR, lists solely in-frame clones and lacks some. The top ten hold 3% of the sample, which has about 250,000 clones, about nine tenths seen once. Specimen: peripheral blood. The clonotype was recovered from a woman in her thirties with active or convalescent COVID-19. The chain is built from TRBV5-4 and TRBJ1-2; a weak D match, TRBD1 (5 bases). CDR3 residues: CASSRNTGIYGYTF. The CDR3, as DNA: TGTGCCAGCAGCCGCAACACAGGAATATATGGCTACACCTTC.